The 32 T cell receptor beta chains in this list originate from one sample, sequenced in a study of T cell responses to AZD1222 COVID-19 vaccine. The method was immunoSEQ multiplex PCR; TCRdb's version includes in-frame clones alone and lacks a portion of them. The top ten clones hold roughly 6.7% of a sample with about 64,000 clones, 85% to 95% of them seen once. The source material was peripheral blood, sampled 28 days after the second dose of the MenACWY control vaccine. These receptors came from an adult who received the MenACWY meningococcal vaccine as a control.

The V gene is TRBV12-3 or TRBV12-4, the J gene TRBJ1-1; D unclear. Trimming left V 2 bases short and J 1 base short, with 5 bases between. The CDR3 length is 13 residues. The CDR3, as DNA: TGTGCCAGCAGTTTAAACTGGAACACTGAAGCTTTCTTT. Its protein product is CASSLNWNTEAFF.

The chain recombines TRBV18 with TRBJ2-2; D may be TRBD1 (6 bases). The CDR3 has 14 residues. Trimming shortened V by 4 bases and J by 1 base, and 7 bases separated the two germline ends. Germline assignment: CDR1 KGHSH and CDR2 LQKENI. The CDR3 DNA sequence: TGTGCCAGCTCACAACAGGGGAACACCGGGGAGCTGTTTTTT. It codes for CASSQQGNTGELFF.

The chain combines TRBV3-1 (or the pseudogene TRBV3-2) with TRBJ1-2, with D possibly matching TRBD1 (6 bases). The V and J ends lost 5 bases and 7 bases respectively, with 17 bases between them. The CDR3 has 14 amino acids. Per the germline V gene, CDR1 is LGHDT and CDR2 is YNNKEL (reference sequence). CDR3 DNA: TGTGCCAGCAGCAAACGTCAGGGGCAGGGTGGCTACACCTTC. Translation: CASSKRQGQGGYTF.

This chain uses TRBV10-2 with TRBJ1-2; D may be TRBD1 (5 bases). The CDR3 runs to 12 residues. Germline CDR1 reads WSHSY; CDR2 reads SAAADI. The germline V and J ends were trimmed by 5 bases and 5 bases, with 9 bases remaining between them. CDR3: CASSRGMYGYTF. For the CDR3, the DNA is TGCGCCAGCAGTCGGGGCATGTATGGCTACACCTTC.

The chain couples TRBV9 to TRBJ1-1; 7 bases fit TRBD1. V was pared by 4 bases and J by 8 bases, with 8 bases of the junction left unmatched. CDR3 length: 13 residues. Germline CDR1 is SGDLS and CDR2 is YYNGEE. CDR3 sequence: CASSLNRDSEAFF. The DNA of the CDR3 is TGTGCCAGCAGCCTTAACCGGGACAGCGAAGCTTTCTTT.

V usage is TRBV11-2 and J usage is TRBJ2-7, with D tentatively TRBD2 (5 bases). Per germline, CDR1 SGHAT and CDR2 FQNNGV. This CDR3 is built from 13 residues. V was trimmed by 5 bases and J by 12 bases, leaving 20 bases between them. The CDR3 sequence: CASSPLGLSRGYF. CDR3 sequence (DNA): TGTGCCAGCAGCCCCCTGGGGTTGAGTCGGGGGTACTTC.

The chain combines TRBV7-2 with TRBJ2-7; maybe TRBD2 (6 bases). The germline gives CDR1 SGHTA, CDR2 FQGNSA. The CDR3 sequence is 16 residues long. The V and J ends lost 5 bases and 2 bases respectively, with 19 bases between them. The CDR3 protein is CASSPSAGTGAYEQYF. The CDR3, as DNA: TGTGCCAGCAGCCCCAGCGCCGGGACTGGGGCCTACGAGCAGTACTTC. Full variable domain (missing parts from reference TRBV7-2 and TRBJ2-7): GAGVSQSPSNKVTEKGKDVELRCDPISGHTALYWYRQSLGQGLEFLIYFQGNSAPDKSGLPSDRFSAERTGGSVSTLTIQRTQQEDSAVYLCASSPSAGTGAYEQYFGPGTRLTVT.

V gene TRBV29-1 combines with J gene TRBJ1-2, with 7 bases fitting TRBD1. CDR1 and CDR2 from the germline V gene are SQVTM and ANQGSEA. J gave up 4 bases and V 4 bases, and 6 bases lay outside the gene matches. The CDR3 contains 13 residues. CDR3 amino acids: CSVVGGQIYGYTF. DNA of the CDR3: TGCAGCGTTGTGGGGGGACAGATCTATGGCTACACCTTC.

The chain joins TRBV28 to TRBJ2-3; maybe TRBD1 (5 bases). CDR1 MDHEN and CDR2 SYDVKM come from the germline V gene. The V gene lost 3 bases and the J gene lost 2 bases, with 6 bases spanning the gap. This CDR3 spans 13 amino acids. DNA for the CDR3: TGTGCCAGCAGTTTGACAGACACAGATACGCAGTATTTT. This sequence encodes CASSLTDTDTQYF.

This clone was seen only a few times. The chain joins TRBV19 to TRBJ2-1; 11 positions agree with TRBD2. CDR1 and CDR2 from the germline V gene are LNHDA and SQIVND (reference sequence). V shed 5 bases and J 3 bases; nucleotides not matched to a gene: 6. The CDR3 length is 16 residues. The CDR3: CASSLTSGSFYNEQFF. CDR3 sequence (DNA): TGTGCCAGTAGTCTAACTAGCGGGAGTTTCTACAATGAGCAGTTCTTC.

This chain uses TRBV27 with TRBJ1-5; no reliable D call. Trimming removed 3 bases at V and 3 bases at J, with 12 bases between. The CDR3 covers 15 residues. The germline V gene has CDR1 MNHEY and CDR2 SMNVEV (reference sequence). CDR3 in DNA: TGTGCCAGCAGTTTGGACGGAGCGTTCAATCAGCCCCAGCATTTT. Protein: CASSLDGAFNQPQHF.

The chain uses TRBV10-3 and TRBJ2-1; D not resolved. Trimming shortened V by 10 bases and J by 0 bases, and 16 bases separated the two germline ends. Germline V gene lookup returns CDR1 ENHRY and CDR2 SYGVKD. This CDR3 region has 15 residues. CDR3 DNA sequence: TGTGCCACCGGTGACTCCACCAGCTCCTACAATGAGCAGTTCTTC. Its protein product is CATGDSTSSYNEQFF.

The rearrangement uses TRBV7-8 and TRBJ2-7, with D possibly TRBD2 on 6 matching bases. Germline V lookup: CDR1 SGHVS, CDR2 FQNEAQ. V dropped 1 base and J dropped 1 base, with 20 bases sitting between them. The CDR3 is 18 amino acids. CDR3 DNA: TGTGCCAGCAGCTTAGAGGGAAGGACGGCTAGCGCATCCTACGAGCAGTACTTC. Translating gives CASSLEGRTASASYEQYF.

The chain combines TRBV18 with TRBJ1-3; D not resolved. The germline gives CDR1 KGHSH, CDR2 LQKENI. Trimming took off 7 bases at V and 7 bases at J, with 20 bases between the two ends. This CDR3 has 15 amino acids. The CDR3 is CASFLPAGGINTIYF. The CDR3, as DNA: TGTGCCAGCTTCCTTCCCGCGGGAGGGATCAACACCATATATTTT. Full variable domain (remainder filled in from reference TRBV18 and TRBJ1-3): NAGVMQNPRHLVRRRGQEARLRCSPMKGHSHVYWYRQLPEEGLKFMVYLQKENIIDESGMPKERFSAEFPKEGPSILRIQQVVRGDSAAYFCASFLPAGGINTIYFGEGSWLTVV.

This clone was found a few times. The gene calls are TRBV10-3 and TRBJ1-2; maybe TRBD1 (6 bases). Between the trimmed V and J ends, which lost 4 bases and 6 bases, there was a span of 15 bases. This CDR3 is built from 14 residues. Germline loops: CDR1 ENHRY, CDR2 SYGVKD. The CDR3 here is CAISGGGRVDGYTF. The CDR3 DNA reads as TGTGCCATCAGTGGTGGGGGGCGTGTAGATGGCTACACCTTC.

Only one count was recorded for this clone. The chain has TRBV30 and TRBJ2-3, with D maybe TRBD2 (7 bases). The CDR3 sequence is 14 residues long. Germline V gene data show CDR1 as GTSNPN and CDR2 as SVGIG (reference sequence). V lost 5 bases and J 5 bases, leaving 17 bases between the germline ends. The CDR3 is CAWGGGGLGDTQYF. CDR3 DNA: TGTGCCTGGGGTGGGGGCGGACTAGGAGATACGCAGTATTTT. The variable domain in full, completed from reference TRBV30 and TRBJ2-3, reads SQTIHQWPATLVQPVGSPLSLECTVEGTSNPNLYWYRQAAGRGLQLLFYSVGIGQISSEVPQNLSASRPQDRQFILSSKKLLLSDSGFYLCAWGGGGLGDTQYFGPGTRLTVL.

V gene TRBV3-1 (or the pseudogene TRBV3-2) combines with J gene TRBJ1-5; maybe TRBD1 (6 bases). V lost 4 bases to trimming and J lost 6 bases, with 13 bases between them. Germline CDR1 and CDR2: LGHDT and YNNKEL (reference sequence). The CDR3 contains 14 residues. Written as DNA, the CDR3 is TGTGCCAGCAGCCTCGAAGGGGGAGGTCAGCCCCAGCATTTT. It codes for CASSLEGGGQPQHF.

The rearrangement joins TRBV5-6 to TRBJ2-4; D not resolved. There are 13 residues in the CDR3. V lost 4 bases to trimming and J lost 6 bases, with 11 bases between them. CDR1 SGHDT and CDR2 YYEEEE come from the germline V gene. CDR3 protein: CASSGGEGNIQYF. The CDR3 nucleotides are TGTGCCAGCAGCGGTGGCGAAGGAAACATTCAGTACTTC. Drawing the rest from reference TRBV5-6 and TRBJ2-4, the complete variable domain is DAGVTQSPTHLIKTRGQQVTLRCSPKSGHDTVSWYQQALGQGPQFIFQYYEEEERQRGNFPDRFSGHQFPNYSSELNVNALLLGDSALYLCASSGGEGNIQYFGAGTRLSVL.

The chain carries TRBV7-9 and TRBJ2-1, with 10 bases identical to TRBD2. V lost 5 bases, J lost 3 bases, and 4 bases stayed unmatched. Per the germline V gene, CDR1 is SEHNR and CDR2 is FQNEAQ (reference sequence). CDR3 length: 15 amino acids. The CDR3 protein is CASSPTSGNYNEQFF. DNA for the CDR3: TGTGCCAGCAGCCCAACTAGCGGGAACTACAATGAGCAGTTCTTC. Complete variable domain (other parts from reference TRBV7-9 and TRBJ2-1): DTGVSQNPRHKITKRGQNVTFRCDPISEHNRLYWYRQTLGQGPEFLTYFQNEAQLEKSRLLSDRFSAERPKGSFSTLEIQRTEQGDSAMYLCASSPTSGNYNEQFFGPGTRLTVL.

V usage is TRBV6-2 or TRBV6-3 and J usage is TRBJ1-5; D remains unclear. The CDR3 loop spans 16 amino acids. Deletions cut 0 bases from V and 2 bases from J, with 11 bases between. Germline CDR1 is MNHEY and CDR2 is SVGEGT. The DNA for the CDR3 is TGTGCCAGCAGTTACTCGTCACCGGGAGGCAATCAGCCCCAGCATTTT. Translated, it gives CASSYSSPGGNQPQHF.

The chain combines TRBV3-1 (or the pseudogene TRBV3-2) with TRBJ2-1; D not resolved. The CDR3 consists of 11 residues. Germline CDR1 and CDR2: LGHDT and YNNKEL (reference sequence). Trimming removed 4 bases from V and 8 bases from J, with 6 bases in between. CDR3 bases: TGTGCCAGCAGCCGGGCGGATGAGCAGTTCTTC. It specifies CASSRADEQFF.

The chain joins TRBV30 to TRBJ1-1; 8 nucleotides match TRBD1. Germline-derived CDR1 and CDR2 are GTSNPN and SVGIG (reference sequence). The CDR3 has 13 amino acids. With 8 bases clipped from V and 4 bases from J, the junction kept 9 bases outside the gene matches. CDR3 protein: CAGRQGASTEAFF. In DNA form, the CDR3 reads TGTGCCGGGCGGCAGGGGGCCAGCACTGAAGCTTTCTTT.

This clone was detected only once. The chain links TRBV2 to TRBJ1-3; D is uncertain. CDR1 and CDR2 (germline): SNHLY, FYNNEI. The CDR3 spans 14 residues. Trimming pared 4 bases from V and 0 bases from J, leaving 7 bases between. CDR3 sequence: CASSVQHSGNTIYF. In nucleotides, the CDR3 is TGTGCCAGCAGTGTCCAGCACTCTGGAAACACCATATATTTT.

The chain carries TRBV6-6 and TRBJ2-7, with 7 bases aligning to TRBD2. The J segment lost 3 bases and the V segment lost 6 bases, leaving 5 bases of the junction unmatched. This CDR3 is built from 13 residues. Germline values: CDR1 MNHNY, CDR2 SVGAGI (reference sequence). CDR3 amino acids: CASRLGTIYEQYF. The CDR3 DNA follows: TGTGCCAGCAGACTCGGGACTATCTACGAGCAGTACTTC.

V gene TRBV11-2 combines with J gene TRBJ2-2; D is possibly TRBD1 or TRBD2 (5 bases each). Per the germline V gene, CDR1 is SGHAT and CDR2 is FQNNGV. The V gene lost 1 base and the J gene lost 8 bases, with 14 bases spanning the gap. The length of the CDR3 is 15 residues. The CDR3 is CASSLAFGGEGELFF. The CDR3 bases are TGTGCCAGCAGCTTAGCCTTTGGGGGTGAAGGGGAGCTGTTTTTT.

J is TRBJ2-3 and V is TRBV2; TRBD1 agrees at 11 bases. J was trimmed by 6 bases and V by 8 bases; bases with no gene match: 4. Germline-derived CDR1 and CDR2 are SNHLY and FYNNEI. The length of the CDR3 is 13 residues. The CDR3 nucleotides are TGTGCCAGCCTGGGACAGGGGGAGGATACGCAGTATTTT. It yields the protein CASLGQGEDTQYF.

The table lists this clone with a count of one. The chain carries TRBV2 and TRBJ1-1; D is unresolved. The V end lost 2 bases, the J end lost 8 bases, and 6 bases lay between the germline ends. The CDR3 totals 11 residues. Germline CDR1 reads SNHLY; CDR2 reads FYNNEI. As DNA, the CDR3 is TGTGCCAGCAGTGAAACTTGGGAAGCTTTCTTT. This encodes CASSETWEAFF.

In DNA form, the CDR3 reads TGTGCCAGCAGTGAAGTTCAGATAGGGGGGGAGCAGTACTTC. This translates into CASSEVQIGGEQYF. The chain carries TRBV6-1 and TRBJ2-7, with D perhaps TRBD1 or TRBD2 (6 bases each). Per the germline V gene, CDR1 is MNHNS and CDR2 is SASEGT. Trimming stripped 1 base from V and 7 bases from J, with 14 bases between. The CDR3 is made up of 14 amino acids.

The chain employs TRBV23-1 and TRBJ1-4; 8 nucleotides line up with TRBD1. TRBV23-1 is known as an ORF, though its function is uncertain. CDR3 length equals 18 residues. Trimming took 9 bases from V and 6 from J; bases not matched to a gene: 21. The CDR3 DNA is TGCGCCAGTTTACGCCCTCCGGGACAGGAGTATCGAGATGAAAAACTGTTTTTT. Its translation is CASLRPPGQEYRDEKLFF.

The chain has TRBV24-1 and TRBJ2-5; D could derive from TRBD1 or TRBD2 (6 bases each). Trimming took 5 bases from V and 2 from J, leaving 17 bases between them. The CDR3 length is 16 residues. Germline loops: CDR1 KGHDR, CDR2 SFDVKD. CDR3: CATSGVKRGAQETQYF. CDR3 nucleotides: TGTGCCACCAGTGGTGTTAAGAGGGGGGCACAAGAGACCCAGTACTTC.

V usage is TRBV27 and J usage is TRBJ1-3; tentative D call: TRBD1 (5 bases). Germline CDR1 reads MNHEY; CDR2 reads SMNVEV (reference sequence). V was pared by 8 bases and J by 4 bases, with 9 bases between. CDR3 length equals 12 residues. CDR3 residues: CASGTLGNTIYF. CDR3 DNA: TGTGCCAGCGGGACCTTGGGAAACACCATATATTTT.

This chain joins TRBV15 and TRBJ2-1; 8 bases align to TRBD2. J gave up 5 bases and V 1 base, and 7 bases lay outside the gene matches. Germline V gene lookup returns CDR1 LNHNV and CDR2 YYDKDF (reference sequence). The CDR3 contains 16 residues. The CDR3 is CATSRGGREVHNEQFF. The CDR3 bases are TGTGCCACCAGCAGAGGCGGGCGGGAGGTTCACAATGAGCAGTTCTTC. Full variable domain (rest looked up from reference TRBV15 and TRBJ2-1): DAMVIQNPRYQVTQFGKPVTLSCSQTLNHNVMYWYQQKSSQAPKLLFHYYDKDFNNEADTPDNFQSRRPNTSFCFLDIRSPGLGDTAMYLCATSRGGREVHNEQFFGPGTRLTVL.